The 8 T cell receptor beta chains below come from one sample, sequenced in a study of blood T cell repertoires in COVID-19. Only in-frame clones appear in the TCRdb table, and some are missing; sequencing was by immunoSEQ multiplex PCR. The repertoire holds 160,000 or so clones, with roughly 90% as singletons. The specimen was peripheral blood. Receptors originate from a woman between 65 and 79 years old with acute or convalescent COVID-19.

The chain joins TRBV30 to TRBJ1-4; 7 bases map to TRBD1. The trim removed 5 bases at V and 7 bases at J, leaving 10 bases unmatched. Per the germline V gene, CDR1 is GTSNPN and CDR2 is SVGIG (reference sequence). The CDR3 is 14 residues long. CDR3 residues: CAWGATGRREKLFF. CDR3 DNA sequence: TGTGCCTGGGGGGCGACAGGGCGGCGTGAAAAACTGTTTTTT. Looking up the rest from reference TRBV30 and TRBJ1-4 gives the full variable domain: SQTIHQWPATLVQPVGSPLSLECTVEGTSNPNLYWYRQAAGRGLQLLFYSVGIGQISSEVPQNLSASRPQDRQFILSSKKLLLSDSGFYLCAWGATGRREKLFFGSGTQLSVL.

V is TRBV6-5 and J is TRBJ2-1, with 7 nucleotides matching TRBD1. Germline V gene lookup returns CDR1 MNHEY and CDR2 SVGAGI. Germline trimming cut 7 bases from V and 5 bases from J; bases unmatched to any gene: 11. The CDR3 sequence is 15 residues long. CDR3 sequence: CASIHRDSKNNEQFF. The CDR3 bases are TGTGCCAGCATACACCGGGACAGCAAGAACAATGAGCAGTTCTTC.

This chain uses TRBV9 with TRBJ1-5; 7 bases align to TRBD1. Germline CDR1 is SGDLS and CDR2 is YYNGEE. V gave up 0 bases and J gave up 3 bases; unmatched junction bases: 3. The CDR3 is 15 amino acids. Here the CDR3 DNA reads TGTGCCAGCAGCGTAGGGGGACAGATCAATCAGCCCCAGCATTTT. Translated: CASSVGGQINQPQHF. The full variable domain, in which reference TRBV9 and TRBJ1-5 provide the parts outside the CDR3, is DSGVTQTPKHLITATGQRVTLRCSPRSGDLSVYWYQQSLDQGLQFLIQYYNGEERAKGNILERFSAQQFPDLHSELNLSSLELGDSALYFCASSVGGQINQPQHFGDGTRLSIL.

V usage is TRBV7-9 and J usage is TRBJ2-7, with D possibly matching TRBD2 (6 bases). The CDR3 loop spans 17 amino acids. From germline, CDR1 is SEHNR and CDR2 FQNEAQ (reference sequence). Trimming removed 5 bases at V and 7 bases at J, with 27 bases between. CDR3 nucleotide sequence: TGTGCCAGCAGCCCGCTCTTTCCCGCGGGGACCCTTGGAGAGCAGTACTTC. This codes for CASSPLFPAGTLGEQYF.

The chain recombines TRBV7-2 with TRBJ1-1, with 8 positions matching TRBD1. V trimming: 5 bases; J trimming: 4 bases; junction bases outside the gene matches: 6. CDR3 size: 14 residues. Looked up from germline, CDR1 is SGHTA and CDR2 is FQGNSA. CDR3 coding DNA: TGTGCCAGCAGCCCACAGGGGGTCGGCACTGAAGCTTTCTTT. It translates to CASSPQGVGTEAFF.

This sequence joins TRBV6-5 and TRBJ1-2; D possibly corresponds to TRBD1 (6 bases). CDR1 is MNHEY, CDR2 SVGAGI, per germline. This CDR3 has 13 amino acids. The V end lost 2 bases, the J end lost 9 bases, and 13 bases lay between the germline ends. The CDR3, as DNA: TGTGCCAGCAGTTACATCAGGGGCGAGAGCTACACCTTC. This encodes CASSYIRGESYTF.

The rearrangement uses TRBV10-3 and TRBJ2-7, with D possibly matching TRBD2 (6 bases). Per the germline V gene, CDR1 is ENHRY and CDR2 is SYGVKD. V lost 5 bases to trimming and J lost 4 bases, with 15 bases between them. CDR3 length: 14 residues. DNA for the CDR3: TGTGCCATCAGTACCGGCGGGAAAGCTTACGAGCAGTACTTC. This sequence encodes CAISTGGKAYEQYF.

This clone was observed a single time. The CDR3 loop is CASSQFISGDGAFF. CDR3 nucleotides: TGCGCCAGCAGCCAGTTTATCTCGGGGGACGGAGCTTTCTTT. The gene calls are TRBV4-3 and TRBJ1-1; possibly TRBD1 for D (5 bases). V was cut by 3 bases and J by 10 bases, with 18 bases left in between. CDR1 LGHNA and CDR2 YSLEER come from the germline V gene. The CDR3 contains 14 residues.